The 10 T cell receptor beta chains given below trace back to one sample, sequenced in a study of shared clonotypes between healthy human individuals. Profiled with immunoSEQ multiplex PCR; TCRdb holds only in-frame clones, not every one. The profile shows fewer than 800,000 clones, about 91% of them singletons. The naive CD8 subset, CD45RO-negative cells positively selected for CCR7, excluded terminally differentiated effector memory CD45RA+ cells. Sequenced input: naive CD8+ T cells sorted from blood. These receptors were taken from a man aged 25-40 years in good health.

V and J are TRBV18 and TRBJ2-3, with D perhaps TRBD2 (5 bases). Germline CDR1 KGHSH, CDR2 LQKENI. V lost 4 bases to trimming and J lost 0 bases, with 14 bases between them. The CDR3 runs 16 residues. CDR3 DNA: TGTGCCAGCTCACGGCTAGAAGAGCGGAGCACAGATACGCAGTATTTT. Translating gives CASSRLEERSTDTQYF.

The J gene is TRBJ2-7, the V gene TRBV27; D uncertain. Germline V gene data show CDR1 as MNHEY and CDR2 as SMNVEV (reference sequence). The CDR3 contains 13 residues. Trimming removed 0 bases at V and 3 bases at J, with 6 bases between. The CDR3 DNA reads as TGTGCCAGCAGTTTATCAATACACTACGAGCAGTACTTC. This encodes CASSLSIHYEQYF.

This rearrangement joins TRBV19 to TRBJ2-7; D call uncertain. The CDR3 runs 12 residues. Germline CDR1 and CDR2: LNHDA and SQIVND (reference sequence). V lost 4 bases to trimming and J lost 2 bases, with 6 bases between them. The CDR3 loop reads CASSTPTYEQYF. The CDR3 nucleotides read TGTGCCAGTAGTACTCCAACCTACGAGCAGTACTTC. Looking up the rest from reference TRBV19 and TRBJ2-7 gives the full variable domain: DGGITQSPKYLFRKEGQNVTLSCEQNLNHDAMYWYRQDPGQGLRLIYYSQIVNDFQKGDIAEGYSVSREKKESFPLTVTSAQKNPTAFYLCASSTPTYEQYFGPGTRLTVT.

The rearrangement uses TRBV7-2 and TRBJ2-5; no clear D. The CDR3 is 10 amino acids. V was shortened by 6 bases and J by 3 bases, with 2 bases between the two germline ends. The V gene's germline CDR1 is SGHTA and CDR2 FQGNSA. Here the CDR3 DNA reads TGTGCCAGCAGGGAAGAGACCCAGTACTTC. It codes for CASREETQYF.

The CDR3 nucleotides are TGTGCCAGGGGTAGGCGGGTAGTCACTGAAGCTTTCTTT. Its translation is CARGRRVVTEAFF. The chain combines TRBV6-4 with TRBJ1-1; D call uncertain. This CDR3 has 13 amino acids. Germline-derived CDR1 and CDR2 are MRHNA and SNTAGT. V lost 9 bases, J lost 4 bases, and 15 bases lay in between.

This chain connects TRBV6-1 to TRBJ2-5; D is unresolved. Germline assignment: CDR1 MNHNS and CDR2 SASEGT. V shed 0 bases and J shed 5 bases, with 10 bases lying between them. This CDR3 contains 14 residues. This CDR3 is CASSEARWKETQYF. In DNA form, the CDR3 reads TGTGCCAGCAGTGAAGCTAGGTGGAAGGAGACCCAGTACTTC.

This clone was found once. V is TRBV18 and J is TRBJ2-3; perhaps TRBD2 as D (7 bases). Germline V lookup: CDR1 KGHSH, CDR2 LQKENI. Trimming pared 4 bases from V and 2 bases from J, leaving 10 bases between. This CDR3 is 14 amino acids long. The CDR3 DNA is TGTGCCAGCTCACGGGAGGGGGACACAGATACGCAGTATTTT. Protein sequence: CASSREGDTDTQYF.

CDR3 DNA: TGTGCCAGCAGTGGAGCAGCGGGAGGCGCCTACAATGAGCAGTTCTTC. This sequence encodes CASSGAAGGAYNEQFF. V usage is TRBV25-1 and J usage is TRBJ2-1; 9 bases align to TRBD2. V dropped 4 bases and J dropped 2; count of bases not matched to a gene: 6. Looked up from germline, CDR1 is MGHDK and CDR2 is SYGVNS. The CDR3 is made up of 16 amino acids.

The gene calls are TRBV29-1 and TRBJ1-2; a weak D match, TRBD1 (6 bases). The CDR3 has 11 residues. V was cut by 6 bases and J by 3 bases, with 8 bases left in between. The germline CDR1 and CDR2 sequences are SQVTM and ANQGSEA. The CDR3 nucleotides read TGCAGCGTCAGGGGTGACTATGGCTACACCTTC. Translation: CSVRGDYGYTF. The variable domain in full, with the rest retrieved from reference TRBV29-1 and TRBJ1-2, is SAVISQKPSRDICQRGTSLTIQCQVDSQVTMMFWYRQQPGQSLTLIATANQGSEATYESGFVIDKFPISRPNLTFSTLTVSNMSPEDSSIYLCSVRGDYGYTFGSGTRLTVV.

This clone came up once. The chain employs TRBV20-1 and TRBJ2-1; weak D call: TRBD2 (6 bases). Trimming pared 3 bases from V and 9 bases from J, leaving 9 bases between. The CDR3 length is 11 residues. Germline V gene lookup returns CDR1 DFQATT and CDR2 SNEGSKA (reference sequence). DNA of the CDR3: TGCAGTGCTAGCTTGGGAGGTGAGCAGTTCTTC. Protein sequence: CSASLGGEQFF.